This T cell receptor (beta chain) was retrieved from a study of blood T cell repertoires in COVID-19. Study-wide context: Spain, Italy and the United States supplied samples that represented acute and convalescent COVID-19.

This CDR3 is 14 amino acids long. Germline-derived CDR1 and CDR2 are SGHAT and FQNNGV. The V and J ends lost 5 bases and 0 bases, in that order; junction bases with no gene match: 4. Sequencing used immunoSEQ multiplex PCR; TCRdb keeps in-frame clones, though not all of them. The sample yields 150,000 to 200,000 clones, approximately 78% seen once. The chain has TRBV11-2 and TRBJ2-7, with 7 bases aligning to TRBD1. The receptor's source is a woman aged 45 to 65 who had recovered from COVID-19. The sequenced sample consisted of PBMCs or T cells enriched from blood (not recorded which). CDR3 protein: CASSPGQHSYEQYF. The CDR3 region has the DNA TGTGCCAGCAGCCCGGGACAGCACTCCTACGAGCAGTACTTC.